This T cell receptor beta chain emerged from a study of T cell repertoires in cytomegalovirus infection. Study summary: Public signatures in TCR beta pointed to CMV infection and matching HLA type.

TCRdb called the reads again in MiXCR, with one record for every CDR3 protein. In the table there are hundreds of thousands of distinct CDR3 sequences, 5% to 8.5% of which are singletons. The CDR3 runs to 16 residues. V was cut by 6 bases and J by 2 bases, with 18 bases left in between. Looked up from germline, CDR1 is MNHNS and CDR2 is SASEGT. In this sample, this clonotype turned up many times. V usage is TRBV6-1 and J usage is TRBJ2-3, with D possibly being TRBD2 (5 bases). The sample comprised PBMCs. The sequence was obtained from a human donor in good health (CMV status not recorded). Some clones in this sample may be carry-over from other donors' samples. The CDR3 nucleotides are TGTGCCAGCAGCGAGGCAGACACGGGGATCACAGATACGCAGTATTTT. This encodes CASSEADTGITDTQYF.